Shown below are 2 T cell receptor beta chains from a single sample sequenced in a study of cytomegalovirus exposure and HLA in healthy donors. Measured with immunoSEQ multiplex PCR; TCRdb has only the in-frame clones, and not every one. The data hold 250,000 to 300,000 clones, with 90% observed a single time. Specimen: PBMCs. The receptors come from a woman between 18 and 29 years old in good health and CMV-seronegative.

This chain joins TRBV19 and TRBJ2-1; perhaps TRBD1 as D (6 bases). Trimming removed 4 bases at V and 6 bases at J, with 10 bases between. The CDR3 is 13 amino acids. Germline assignment: CDR1 LNHDA and CDR2 SQIVND (reference sequence). CDR3 region: CASSNGRGNEQFF. The CDR3 DNA sequence: TGTGCCAGTAGTAACGGCAGGGGCAATGAGCAGTTCTTC.

The J gene is TRBJ2-3, the V gene TRBV6-4; 12 nucleotides agree with TRBD2. The germline V gene has CDR1 MRHNA and CDR2 SNTAGT. With 5 bases clipped from V and 2 bases from J, the junction kept 5 bases outside the gene matches. The CDR3 is 16 residues long. The CDR3 sequence is CASSPASGGATDTQYF. Written as DNA, the CDR3 is TGTGCCAGCAGTCCTGCTAGCGGGGGGGCCACAGATACGCAGTATTTT.